This TCR beta chain was documented in a study of response to subunit inactivated influenza vaccine (dated by TCRdb to the late 2010s). For context, the study as a whole: To follow how T cells responded to a trivalent subunit inactivated influenza vaccine, the researchers relied on deep quantitative profiling of the T cell receptor repertoire.

General findings and caveats noted by the study authors: According to the authors, only a limited number of new T cells may be recruited by each seasonal influenza vaccination.

Trimming removed 5 bases from V and 3 bases from J, leaving 11 bases between the germline ends. CDR1 and CDR2, per the germline V gene, are SQVTM and ANQGSEA. Taken from cysteine to phenylalanine, the CDR3 has 12 residues. Solely the CDR3 DNA is kept, with 36 bases framed from the first base. A note on this clonotype: Its antigen is unknown. No base-level quality is on record; no much larger clone is a single base apart.

Library preparation was by RT-PCR. The listed sequencing device is Illumina HiSeq 2500. TCRdb reprocessing: public reads trimmed at Q25 with fastp, clones called with MiXCR, in-frame beta chains kept. CDR3 protein sequences are deduplicated, and each keeps its most common genes and DNA. This sample comprises fewer than 550,000 distinct CDR3 sequences, about 25% of them detected only once. Approximately 2% of the sample is taken by the ten largest. This receptor chain uses TRBV29-1 and TRBJ2-7; no D gene can be assigned with confidence. The source is a man aged 50 to 60 who received an inactivated influenza vaccine. Donor details come from another sample of the same person, matched by shared clones. The sample in question was CD4+ T cells sorted from PBMCs, obtained 4 to 6 days after vaccination. The DNA reads TGCAGCGTTTATGACATACACTACGAGCAGTACTTC. Translated, it gives CSVYDIHYEQYF.